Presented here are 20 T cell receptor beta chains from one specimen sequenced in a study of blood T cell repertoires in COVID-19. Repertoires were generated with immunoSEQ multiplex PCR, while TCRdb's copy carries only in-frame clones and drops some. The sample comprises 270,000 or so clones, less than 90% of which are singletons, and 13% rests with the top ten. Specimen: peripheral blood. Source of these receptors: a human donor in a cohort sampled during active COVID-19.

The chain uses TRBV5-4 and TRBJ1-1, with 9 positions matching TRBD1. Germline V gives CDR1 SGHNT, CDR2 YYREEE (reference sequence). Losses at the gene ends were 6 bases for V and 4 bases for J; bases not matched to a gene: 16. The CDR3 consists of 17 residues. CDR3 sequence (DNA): TGTGCCAGCACCGACCAGGGACAGGGTTTATTGGGCACTGAAGCTTTCTTT. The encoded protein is CASTDQGQGLLGTEAFF.

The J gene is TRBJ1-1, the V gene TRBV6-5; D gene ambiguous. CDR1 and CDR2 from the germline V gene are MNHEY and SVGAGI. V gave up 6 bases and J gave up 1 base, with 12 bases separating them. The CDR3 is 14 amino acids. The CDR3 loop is CASRSLDTNTEAFF. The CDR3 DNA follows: TGTGCCAGCAGGTCCTTAGATACGAACACTGAAGCTTTCTTT.

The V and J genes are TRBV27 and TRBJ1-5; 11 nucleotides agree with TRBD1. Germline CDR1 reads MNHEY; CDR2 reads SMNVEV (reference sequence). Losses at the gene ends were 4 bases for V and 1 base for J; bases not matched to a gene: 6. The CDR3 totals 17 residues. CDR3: CASSSRDRGTSNQPQHF. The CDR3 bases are TGTGCCAGCAGTTCAAGGGACAGGGGGACGAGCAATCAGCCCCAGCATTTT.

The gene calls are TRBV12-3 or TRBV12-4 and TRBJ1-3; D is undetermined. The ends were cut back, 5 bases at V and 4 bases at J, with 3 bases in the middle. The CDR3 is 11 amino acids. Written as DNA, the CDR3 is TGTGCCAGCAGTCTCGGAAACACCATATATTTT. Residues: CASSLGNTIYF.

CDR3 DNA: TGTGCCAGCAGCGCTTCGACAGGGACCCATGAAAAACTGTTTTTT. Its protein product is CASSASTGTHEKLFF. The J gene is TRBJ1-4, the V gene TRBV7-2; 7 bases are a match to TRBD1. Unmatched junction bases numbered 9, after V lost 5 bases and J lost 6 bases. This CDR3 is built from 15 residues. From germline, CDR1 is SGHTA and CDR2 FQGNSA.

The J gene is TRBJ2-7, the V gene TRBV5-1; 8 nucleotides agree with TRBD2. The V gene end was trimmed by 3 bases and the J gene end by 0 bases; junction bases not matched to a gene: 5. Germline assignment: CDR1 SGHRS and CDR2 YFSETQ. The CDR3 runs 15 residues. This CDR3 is CASSSFSGDSYEQYF. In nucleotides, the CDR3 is TGCGCCAGCAGCTCTTTTAGCGGGGACTCCTACGAGCAGTACTTC. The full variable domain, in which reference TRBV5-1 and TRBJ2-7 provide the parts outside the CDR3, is KAGVTQTPRYLIKTRGQQVTLSCSPISGHRSVSWYQQTPGQGLQFLFEYFSETQRNKGNFPGRFSGRQFSNSRSEMNVSTLELGDSALYLCASSSFSGDSYEQYFGPGTRLTVT.

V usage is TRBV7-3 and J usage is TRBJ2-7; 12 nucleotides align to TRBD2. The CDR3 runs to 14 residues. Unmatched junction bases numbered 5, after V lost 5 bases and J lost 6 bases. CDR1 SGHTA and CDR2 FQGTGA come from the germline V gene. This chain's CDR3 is CASSLTSGSLEQYF. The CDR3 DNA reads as TGTGCCAGCAGCCTGACTAGCGGGAGTCTCGAGCAGTACTTC.

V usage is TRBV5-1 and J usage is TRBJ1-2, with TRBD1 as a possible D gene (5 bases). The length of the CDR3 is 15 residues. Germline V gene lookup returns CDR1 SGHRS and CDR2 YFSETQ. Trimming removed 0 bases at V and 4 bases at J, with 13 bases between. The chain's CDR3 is CASSLEVVQGYGYTF. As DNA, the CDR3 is TGCGCCAGCAGCTTGGAGGTCGTCCAGGGCTATGGCTACACCTTC.

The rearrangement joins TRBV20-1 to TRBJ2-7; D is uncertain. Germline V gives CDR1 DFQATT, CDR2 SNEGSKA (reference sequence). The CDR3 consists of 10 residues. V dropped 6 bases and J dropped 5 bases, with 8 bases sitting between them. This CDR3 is CSAKTDEQYF. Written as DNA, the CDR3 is TGCAGTGCCAAAACAGACGAGCAGTACTTC.

The DNA for the CDR3 is TGTGCCAGCAGTTTACTAGTATCCAATGAGCAGTTCTTC. Its translation is CASSLLVSNEQFF. The V call is TRBV27, the J call TRBJ2-1, with D unresolved. CDR1 MNHEY and CDR2 SMNVEV come from the germline V gene (reference sequence). Trimming shortened V by 2 bases and J by 6 bases, and 8 bases separated the two germline ends. The length of the CDR3 is 13 residues.

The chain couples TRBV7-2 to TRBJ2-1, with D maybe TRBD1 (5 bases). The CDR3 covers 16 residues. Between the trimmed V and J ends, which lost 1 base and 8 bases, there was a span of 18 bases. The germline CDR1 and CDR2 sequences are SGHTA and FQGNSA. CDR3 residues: CASSLGASGAMYEQFF. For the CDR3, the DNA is TGTGCCAGCAGCTTAGGAGCTAGTGGGGCGATGTATGAGCAGTTCTTC.

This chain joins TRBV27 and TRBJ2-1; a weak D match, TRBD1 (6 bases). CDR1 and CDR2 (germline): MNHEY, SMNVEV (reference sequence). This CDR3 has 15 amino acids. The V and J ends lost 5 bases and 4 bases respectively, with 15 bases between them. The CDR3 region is CASSLDRTRYNEQFF. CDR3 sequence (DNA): TGTGCCAGCAGTCTTGACAGGACGAGATACAATGAGCAGTTCTTC.

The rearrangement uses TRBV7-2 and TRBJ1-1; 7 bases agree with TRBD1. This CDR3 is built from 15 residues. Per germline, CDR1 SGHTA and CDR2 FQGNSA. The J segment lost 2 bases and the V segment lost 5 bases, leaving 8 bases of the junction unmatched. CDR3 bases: TGTGCCAGCAGCAGAAGGACAGGTACCAACACTGAAGCTTTCTTT. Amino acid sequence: CASSRRTGTNTEAFF. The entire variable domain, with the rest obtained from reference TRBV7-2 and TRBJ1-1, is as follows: GAGVSQSPSNKVTEKGKDVELRCDPISGHTALYWYRQSLGQGLEFLIYFQGNSAPDKSGLPSDRFSAERTGGSVSTLTIQRTQQEDSAVYLCASSRRTGTNTEAFFGQGTRLTVV.

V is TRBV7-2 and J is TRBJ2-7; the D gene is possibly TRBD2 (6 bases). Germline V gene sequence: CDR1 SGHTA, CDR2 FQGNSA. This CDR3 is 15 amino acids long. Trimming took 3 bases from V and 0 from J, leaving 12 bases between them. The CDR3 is CASSFGGRSSYEQYF. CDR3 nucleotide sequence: TGTGCCAGCAGCTTTGGAGGGCGAAGCTCCTACGAGCAGTACTTC.

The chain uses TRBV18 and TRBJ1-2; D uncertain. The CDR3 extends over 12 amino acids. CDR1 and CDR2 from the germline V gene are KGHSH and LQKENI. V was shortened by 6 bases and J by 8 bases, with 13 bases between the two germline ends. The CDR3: CASSPGGVGYTF. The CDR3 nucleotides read TGTGCCAGCTCTCCGGGAGGAGTCGGCTACACCTTC. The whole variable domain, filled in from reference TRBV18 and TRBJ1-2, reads NAGVMQNPRHLVRRRGQEARLRCSPMKGHSHVYWYRQLPEEGLKFMVYLQKENIIDESGMPKERFSAEFPKEGPSILRIQQVVRGDSAAYFCASSPGGVGYTFGSGTRLTVV.

Written as DNA, the CDR3 is TGTGCCAGCACTAGGCGGGGCATGGCTTTAGAGACCCAGTACTTC. This gives the protein CASTRRGMALETQYF. The V gene is TRBV28, the J gene TRBJ2-5, with TRBD2 as a possible D gene (6 bases). The CDR3 runs to 15 residues. Deletions cut 7 bases from V and 4 bases from J, with 19 bases between. CDR1 and CDR2 (germline): MDHEN, SYDVKM. Combining the CDR3 with reference TRBV28 and TRBJ2-5 gives the whole variable domain DVKVTQSSRYLVKRTGEKVFLECVQDMDHENMFWYRQDPGLGLRLIYFSYDVKMKEKGDIPEGYSVSREKKERFSLILESASTNQTSMYLCASTRRGMALETQYFGPGTRLLVL.

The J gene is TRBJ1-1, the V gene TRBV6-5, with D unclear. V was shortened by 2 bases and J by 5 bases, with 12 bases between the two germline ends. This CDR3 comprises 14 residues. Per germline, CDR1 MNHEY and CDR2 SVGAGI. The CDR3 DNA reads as TGTGCCAGCAGTTACCACAGTAAAAGGACTGAAGCTTTCTTT. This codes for CASSYHSKRTEAFF.

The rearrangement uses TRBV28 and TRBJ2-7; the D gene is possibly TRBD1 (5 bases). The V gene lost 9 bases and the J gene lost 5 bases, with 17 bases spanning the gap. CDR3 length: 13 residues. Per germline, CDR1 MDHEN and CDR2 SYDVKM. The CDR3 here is CASQQGLKDEQYF. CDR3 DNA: TGTGCCAGTCAGCAGGGTTTAAAGGACGAGCAGTACTTC.

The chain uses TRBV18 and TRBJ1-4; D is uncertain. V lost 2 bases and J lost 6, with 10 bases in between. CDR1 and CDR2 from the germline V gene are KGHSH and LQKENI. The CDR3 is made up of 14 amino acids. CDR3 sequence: CASSPFAYDEKLFF. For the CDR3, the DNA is TGTGCCAGCTCACCATTTGCCTACGATGAAAAACTGTTTTTT.

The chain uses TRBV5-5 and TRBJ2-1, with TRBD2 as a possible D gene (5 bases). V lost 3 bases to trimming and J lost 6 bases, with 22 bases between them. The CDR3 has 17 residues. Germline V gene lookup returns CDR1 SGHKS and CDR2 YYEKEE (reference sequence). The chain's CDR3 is CASSSLLTSLAPNEQFF. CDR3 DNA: TGTGCCAGCAGCTCGTTACTAACTAGTTTGGCACCCAATGAGCAGTTCTTC.